Listed below are T cell receptor beta chains from one sample, sequenced in a study of post-analysis software for immune sequencing data. TCRdb redid the calling of the PCR reads with MiXCR, one entry per CDR3 protein. This table has about 760,000 distinct CDR3 sequences, just under 30% appearing once. The sequencing sample was made of blood. The source is a girl aged 10-17 years with multiple sclerosis. Both conserved end residues are part of each CDR3. The order of the fields is D gene, clone size, V gene, CDR3 length, J gene, CDR3 protein, CDR3 DNA. A D gene is named only where the DNA matches it firmly. Clone size is shown for a subset of rows, as once, few, many or a class of expanded clone.

D: TRBD2; size: .; V: TRBV7-2; length: 15; J: TRBJ2-5; CDR3: CASSFTSGGQETQYF; DNA: TGTGCCAGCAGCTTTACTAGCGGGGGACAAGAGACCCAGTACTTC
D: TRBD2; size: .; V: TRBV3-1; length: 16; J: TRBJ2-5; CDR3: CASSHGSGRAGETQYF; DNA: TGTGCCAGCAGCCACGGTTCCGGGAGGGCCGGGGAGACCCAGTACTTC
D: .; size: few; V: TRBV3-1; length: 12; J: TRBJ2-7; CDR3: CASSPRWGEQYF; DNA: TGTGCCAGCAGCCCCCGTTGGGGCGAGCAGTACTTC
D: .; size: .; V: TRBV7-2; length: 12; J: TRBJ2-7; CDR3: CASSPARSEQYF; DNA: TGTGCCAGCAGTCCCGCGAGGAGCGAGCAGTACTTC
D: TRBD2; size: .; V: TRBV13; length: 15; J: TRBJ2-2; CDR3: CASSPTSGATGELFF; DNA: TGTGCCAGCAGCCCCACTAGCGGGGCCACCGGGGAGCTGTTTTTT
D: .; size: few; V: TRBV5-1; length: 15; J: TRBJ2-5; CDR3: CASSMEGQPQETQYF; DNA: TGCGCCAGCAGCATGGAGGGACAACCCCAAGAGACCCAGTACTTC
D: .; size: .; V: TRBV10-3; length: 13; J: TRBJ2-1; CDR3: CAIATQGGNEQFF; DNA: TGTGCCATTGCGACCCAGGGTGGCAATGAGCAGTTCTTC
D: .; size: .; V: TRBV6-6; length: 14; J: TRBJ1-2; CDR3: CASSYRGIDYGYTF; DNA: TGTGCCAGCAGTTACCGGGGAATCGACTATGGCTACACCTTC
D: .; size: few; V: TRBV7-2; length: 15; J: TRBJ2-7; CDR3: CASSTDGGWAYEQYF; DNA: TGTGCCAGCAGCACCGACGGGGGTTGGGCCTACGAGCAGTACTTC
D: .; size: .; V: TRBV7-2; length: 16; J: TRBJ1-5; CDR3: CASSLDPPGSNQPQHF; DNA: TGTGCCAGCAGCTTAGACCCTCCGGGGAGCAATCAGCCCCAGCATTTT
D: .; size: few; V: TRBV25-1; length: 13; J: TRBJ2-7; CDR3: CASRETNTYEQYF; DNA: TGTGCCAGCAGGGAGACAAATACCTACGAGCAGTACTTC
D: TRBD2; size: many; V: TRBV29-1; length: 15; J: TRBJ2-5; CDR3: CSVDNSRTSGETQYF; DNA: TGCAGCGTTGATAACAGCCGGACTAGCGGAGAGACCCAGTACTTC
D: .; size: .; V: TRBV5-1; length: 13; J: TRBJ1-2; CDR3: CASSFTEYYGYTF; DNA: TGCGCCAGCAGCTTCACAGAATACTATGGCTACACCTTC
D: TRBD2; size: .; V: TRBV20-1; length: 16; J: TRBJ2-7; CDR3: CSAREGSGGRSHEQYF; DNA: TGCAGTGCTAGGGAAGGTTCTGGCGGGAGGTCCCACGAGCAGTACTTC
D: .; size: .; V: TRBV2; length: 14; J: TRBJ2-5; CDR3: CASSVDRYQETQYF; DNA: TGTGCCAGCAGCGTGGACAGATACCAAGAGACCCAGTACTTC
D: TRBD1; size: .; V: TRBV7-2; length: 15; J: TRBJ2-7; CDR3: CASSSDRGPYNEQYF; DNA: TGTGCCAGCAGCTCGGACAGGGGACCGTACAATGAGCAGTACTTC
D: TRBD2; size: few; V: TRBV9; length: 16; J: TRBJ2-1; CDR3: CASSFTSGGSYNEQFF; DNA: TGTGCCAGCAGCTTCACTAGCGGGGGCTCCTACAATGAGCAGTTCTTC
D: .; size: few; V: TRBV9; length: 13; J: TRBJ2-5; CDR3: CASSVGPEETQYF; DNA: TGTGCCAGCAGCGTAGGCCCAGAAGAGACCCAGTACTTC
D: TRBD1; size: few; V: TRBV5-1; length: 15; J: TRBJ1-5; CDR3: CASSPGTGGAGPQHF; DNA: TGCGCCAGCAGCCCCGGGACAGGGGGCGCAGGGCCCCAGCATTTT
D: .; size: few; V: TRBV9; length: 13; J: TRBJ1-2; CDR3: CASGPLANCGYTF; DNA: TGTGCCAGCGGACCCTTGGCCAACTGTGGCTACACCTTC
D: TRBD1; size: few; V: TRBV28; length: 13; J: TRBJ2-5; CDR3: CASRRDRVGPQYF; DNA: TGTGCCAGCAGGCGGGACAGGGTAGGGCCCCAGTACTTC
D: .; size: .; V: TRBV7-2; length: 14; J: TRBJ1-5; CDR3: CASKEGIGNQPQHF; DNA: TGTGCCAGCAAGGAGGGGATAGGCAATCAGCCCCAGCATTTT
D: .; size: few; V: TRBV7-9; length: 16; J: TRBJ1-4; CDR3: CASRSNREAFYEKLFF; DNA: TGTGCCAGCAGATCTAACAGGGAAGCATTCTACGAAAAACTGTTTTTT
D: .; size: few; V: TRBV6-5; length: 16; J: TRBJ2-1; CDR3: CASSYTDSSSYNEQFF; DNA: TGTGCCAGCAGTTACACGGATTCTAGCTCCTACAATGAGCAGTTCTTC
D: .; size: .; V: TRBV7-2; length: 15; J: TRBJ1-1; CDR3: CASSLRRVENTEAFF; DNA: TGTGCCAGCAGCTTAAGACGGGTGGAGAACACTGAAGCTTTCTTT
D: .; size: few; V: TRBV20-1; length: 13; J: TRBJ2-1; CDR3: CSASGLDYNEQFF; DNA: TGCAGTGCTAGCGGGTTGGACTACAATGAGCAGTTCTTC
D: .; size: .; V: TRBV7-9; length: 14; J: TRBJ1-1; CDR3: CASSDSGPHRGAFF; DNA: TGTGCCAGCAGCGATTCCGGGCCCCATCGAGGAGCTTTCTTT
D: TRBD1; size: .; V: TRBV5-5; length: 15; J: TRBJ1-2; CDR3: CASSLQTGQGTGYTF; DNA: TGTGCCAGCAGCCTCCAGACAGGACAGGGTACTGGCTACACCTTC
D: .; size: few; V: TRBV24-1; length: 12; J: TRBJ1-5; CDR3: CATSDEDQPQHF; DNA: TGTGCCACCAGTGATGAAGATCAGCCCCAGCATTTT
D: .; size: many; V: TRBV10-3; length: 12; J: TRBJ1-2; CDR3: CAISGGPKGYTF; DNA: TGTGCCATCAGTGGGGGACCGAAGGGCTACACCTTC
D: .; size: few; V: TRBV15; length: 12; J: TRBJ2-4; CDR3: CATSSMPDIQYF; DNA: TGTGCCACCAGCTCCATGCCCGACATTCAGTACTTC
D: TRBD2; size: .; V: TRBV7-2; length: 19; J: TRBJ2-3; CDR3: CASSLAGASGSFGTDTQYF; DNA: TGTGCCAGCAGCTTAGCGGGAGCTAGCGGGAGTTTCGGCACAGATACGCAGTATTTT
D: .; size: few; V: TRBV29-1; length: 15; J: TRBJ2-3; CDR3: CSALHSPSFTDTQYF; DNA: TGCAGCGCTCTACACAGCCCCTCTTTCACAGATACGCAGTATTTT
D: .; size: .; V: TRBV20-1; length: 13; J: TRBJ1-6; CDR3: CSEKLHYNSPLHF; DNA: TGCAGTGAAAAGCTACACTATAATTCACCCCTCCACTTT
D: TRBD1; size: .; V: TRBV5-5; length: 14; J: TRBJ2-7; CDR3: CASALDRGLYEQYF; DNA: TGTGCCAGCGCGTTGGACAGGGGGCTATACGAGCAGTACTTC
D: .; size: many; V: TRBV10-3; length: 13; J: TRBJ2-1; CDR3: CAISESVGNEQFF; DNA: TGTGCCATCAGTGAGTCAGTGGGCAATGAGCAGTTCTTC
D: .; size: .; V: TRBV11-2; length: 15; J: TRBJ1-1; CDR3: CASSLSGTSNTEAFF; DNA: TGTGCCAGCAGCTTATCCGGCACTTCGAACACTGAAGCTTTCTTT
D: .; size: .; V: TRBV29-1; length: 15; J: TRBJ2-7; CDR3: CSVEDRQSSSYEQYF; DNA: TGCAGCGTTGAAGATCGGCAGTCCAGCTCCTACGAGCAGTACTTC
D: TRBD1; size: few; V: TRBV6-1; length: 14; J: TRBJ2-7; CDR3: CASRGQGYTYEQYF; DNA: TGTGCCAGCAGAGGACAGGGTTATACCTACGAGCAGTACTTC
D: .; size: once; V: TRBV5-1; length: 12; J: TRBJ2-3; CDR3: CASSSPGPTQYF; DNA: TGCGCCAGCAGCTCTCCGGGACCAACGCAGTATTTT
D: .; size: .; V: TRBV9; length: 14; J: TRBJ2-5; CDR3: CARSVAGAQETQYF; DNA: TGTGCCCGCAGCGTAGCCGGGGCCCAAGAGACCCAGTACTTC
D: TRBD1; size: few; V: TRBV9; length: 17; J: TRBJ2-3; CDR3: CASSQLPPGQGADTQYF; DNA: TGTGCCAGCAGCCAACTTCCCCCGGGACAGGGGGCAGATACGCAGTATTTT